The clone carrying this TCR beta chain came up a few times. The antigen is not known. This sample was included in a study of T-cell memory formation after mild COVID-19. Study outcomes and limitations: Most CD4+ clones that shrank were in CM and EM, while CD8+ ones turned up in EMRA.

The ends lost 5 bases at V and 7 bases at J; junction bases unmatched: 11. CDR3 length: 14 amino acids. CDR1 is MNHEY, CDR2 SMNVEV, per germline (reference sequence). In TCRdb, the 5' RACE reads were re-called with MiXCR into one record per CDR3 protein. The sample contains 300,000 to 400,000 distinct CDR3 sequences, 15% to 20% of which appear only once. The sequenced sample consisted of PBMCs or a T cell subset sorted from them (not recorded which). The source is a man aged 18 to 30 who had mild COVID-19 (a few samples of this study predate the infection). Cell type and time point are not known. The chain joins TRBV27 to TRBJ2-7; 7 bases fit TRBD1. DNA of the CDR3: TGTGCCAGCAGTGCCCTCGACAGGGTCGGAGAGCAGTACTTC. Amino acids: CASSALDRVGEQYF.